The clone carrying this TCR beta chain was found a few times. As yet, its antigen is unknown. Germline CDR1 SGHTA, CDR2 FQGNSA. Trimming shortened V by 2 bases and J by 0 bases, and 5 bases separated the two germline ends. This CDR3 has 14 residues. Sampled while nominally healthy, donors likely had unrecorded immune exposures. The source of the sample is a study of cytomegalovirus exposure and HLA in healthy donors. General study findings and limits: In a later analysis, TCR beta V- and J-gene trimming showed a link to a missense DCLRE1C variant.

60 Vbeta and 13 Jbeta primers were used in PCR. Libraries were prepared by immunoSEQ multiplex PCR; TCRdb keeps only in-frame clonotypes and omits some of them. This table holds approximately 130,000 clones, about 86% found once. The sample was PBMCs. This clonotype was obtained from a young man in good health and CMV-seronegative. The rearrangement links TRBV7-2 to TRBJ2-1, with D unclear. As DNA, the CDR3 is TGTGCCAGCAGCTTAAGACTCTCCTACAATGAGCAGTTCTTC. This encodes CASSLRLSYNEQFF.